This TCR beta chain was sequenced during a study of T cells in Graves' hyperthyroidism and ophthalmopathy. Template material for amplifying TCR beta CDR3 regions consisted of RNA transcripts. First-round RT-PCR with HTBI primers amplified the TCR CDR3 region. TCRdb re-called the multiplex PCR reads through MiXCR, storing one row per CDR3 protein. The data hold 500,000 to 800,000 distinct CDR3 sequences, with nearly 45% observed a single time. For this clonotype: A much larger clone lies a single base off, so this may be a read error.

This CDR3 comprises 15 residues. CDR1 is DFQATT, CDR2 SNEGSKA, per germline (reference sequence). Source material: peripheral blood or thyroid tissue (not recorded which). This sequence joins TRBV20-1 and TRBJ1-1, with TRBD1 identical over 10 bases. The clonotype was recovered from an adult man with Graves' disease, either hyperthyroidism or ophthalmopathy (not recorded which). For the CDR3, the DNA is TGCAGTGCTAGAGGTGGGACAGGGGTGATCACTAAAGCTTTCTTT. Translated, it gives CSARGGTGVITKAFF.